These 32 T cell receptor beta chains were sequenced from one sample in a study of blood T cell repertoires in COVID-19. Data came from immunoSEQ multiplex PCR; TCRdb stores just in-frame clones and leaves some out. The sample includes 25,000 to 35,000 clones, roughly four fifths of them seen just once. Specimen: peripheral blood. The receptors come from a man in his 70s with active COVID-19.

This chain connects TRBV18 to TRBJ1-2; 8 positions agree with TRBD1. J was trimmed by 6 bases and V by 3 bases; bases with no gene match: 9. The CDR3 length is 15 residues. Per germline, CDR1 KGHSH and CDR2 LQKENI. The CDR3 loop is CASSPPSDRGNGYTF. The CDR3, as DNA: TGTGCCAGCTCACCGCCGTCCGACAGGGGTAATGGCTACACCTTC.

The chain combines TRBV5-1 with TRBJ1-2; 11 bases are shared with TRBD1. CDR1 is SGHRS, CDR2 YFSETQ, per germline. Unmatched junction bases numbered 6, after V lost 9 bases and J lost 5 bases. CDR3 length: 13 amino acids. The CDR3, as DNA: TGCGCCACCTCGGACAGGGGGCTTTATGGCTACACCTTC. This codes for CATSDRGLYGYTF. Combining the CDR3 with reference TRBV5-1 and TRBJ1-2 gives the whole variable domain KAGVTQTPRYLIKTRGQQVTLSCSPISGHRSVSWYQQTPGQGLQFLFEYFSETQRNKGNFPGRFSGRQFSNSRSEMNVSTLELGDSALYLCATSDRGLYGYTFGSGTRLTVV.

This clone is categorized as medium-sized. This chain connects TRBV12-1 to TRBJ1-2; TRBD1 reflects the table's D call only, with no check against the DNA. TRBV12-1 is classified as a pseudogene. The CDR3 totals 18 residues. The CDR3 spells CASWPTLGLLPGDYGYTF. The CDR3 nucleotides are TGTGCCAGCTGGCCCACGTTGGGTCTCTTACCAGGGGACTATGGCTACACCTTC.

This chain uses TRBV23-1 with TRBJ2-7, with TRBD2 as a possible D gene (5 bases). TRBV23-1 carries the ORF label, with uncertain function. Trimming pared 2 bases from V and 6 bases from J, leaving 20 bases between. The CDR3 contains 16 residues. For the CDR3, the DNA is TGCGCCAGCAGTCAAATTTGGGCAGCCCAGGAGGCCGAGCAGTACTTC. Translated, it gives CASSQIWAAQEAEQYF.

The rearrangement joins TRBV28 to TRBJ2-1; 12 nucleotides line up with TRBD2. Per the germline V gene, CDR1 is MDHEN and CDR2 is SYDVKM. The CDR3 is 15 amino acids. V lost 5 bases and J lost 7; bases outside the gene matches: 6. CDR3 loop: CASSLGLAGKNEQFF. Written as DNA, the CDR3 is TGTGCCAGCAGTCTCGGACTAGCGGGAAAGAATGAGCAGTTCTTC. The entire variable domain, with the rest obtained from reference TRBV28 and TRBJ2-1, is as follows: DVKVTQSSRYLVKRTGEKVFLECVQDMDHENMFWYRQDPGLGLRLIYFSYDVKMKEKGDIPEGYSVSREKKERFSLILESASTNQTSMYLCASSLGLAGKNEQFFGPGTRLTVL.

The chain links TRBV6-5 to TRBJ1-3, with TRBD1 matching 7 bases. J gave up 0 bases and V 6 bases, and 5 bases lay outside the gene matches. CDR1 and CDR2 (germline): MNHEY, SVGAGI. The CDR3 contains 15 residues. The chain's CDR3 is CASSLNRGSGNTIYF. DNA for the CDR3: TGTGCCAGCAGCTTAAACAGGGGCTCTGGAAACACCATATATTTT.

J is TRBJ2-1 and V is TRBV3-1 (or the pseudogene TRBV3-2); TRBD1 matches at 7 bases. Germline V gives CDR1 LGHDT, CDR2 YNNKEL (reference sequence). V lost 3 bases and J lost 5; bases outside the gene matches: 4. The CDR3 loop spans 14 amino acids. This chain's CDR3 is CASSHRDRDNEQFF. CDR3 bases: TGTGCCAGCAGCCATAGGGACAGAGACAATGAGCAGTTCTTC.

The V gene is TRBV5-4, the J gene TRBJ1-1; 7 nucleotides agree with TRBD1. The CDR3 has 12 residues. The ends lost 3 bases at V and 7 bases at J; junction bases unmatched: 3. Germline CDR1 is SGHNT and CDR2 is YYREEE (reference sequence). In DNA form, the CDR3 reads TGTGCCAGCAGCTGGGCAGGGGGTGAAGCTTTCTTT. Its protein is CASSWAGGEAFF.

The V gene is TRBV18, the J gene TRBJ2-7; 8 nucleotides agree with TRBD1. This CDR3 spans 14 amino acids. Germline V gives CDR1 KGHSH, CDR2 LQKENI. V was clipped by 2 bases and J by 7 bases; unmatched bases: 7. The CDR3, as DNA: TGTGCCAGCTCACCAACGGACAGGGCCCATGAGCAGTACTTC. It codes for CASSPTDRAHEQYF.

The rearrangement joins TRBV29-1 to TRBJ1-2; D is uncertain. The germline CDR1 and CDR2 sequences are SQVTM and ANQGSEA. With 7 bases removed from V and 5 bases from J, the gap between germline ends came to 17 bases. The length of the CDR3 is 13 residues. The CDR3 coding sequence is TGCAGCGCCGGTGGCGGGGAGAGGTATGGCTACACCTTC. It yields the protein CSAGGGERYGYTF.

This clone has just one count. The chain employs TRBV9 and TRBJ2-2; 7 bases align to TRBD1. J gave up 6 bases and V 2 bases, and 1 base lay outside the gene matches. The CDR3 is 13 amino acids. Germline V gives CDR1 SGDLS, CDR2 YYNGEE. This CDR3 reads CASSVGQAGELFF. In DNA, the CDR3 is TGTGCCAGCAGCGTCGGACAGGCCGGGGAGCTGTTTTTT.

As regards this clone: The identical CDR3 is also encoded by other nucleotide sequences in the sample. J is TRBJ1-5 and V is TRBV27, with TRBD1 matching 8 bases. This CDR3 region has 16 residues. Looked up from germline, CDR1 is MNHEY and CDR2 is SMNVEV (reference sequence). J gave up 1 base and V 5 bases, and 7 bases lay outside the gene matches. The CDR3 is CASSPLDRGSNQPQHF. The CDR3 bases are TGTGCCAGCAGTCCACTCGACAGGGGAAGCAATCAGCCCCAGCATTTT.

The CDR3 here is CASSPASSYNSPLHF. The DNA for the CDR3 is TGTGCCAGCTCACCGGCCAGTTCCTATAATTCACCCCTCCACTTT. The chain has TRBV18 and TRBJ1-6; D unresolved. V lost 3 bases to trimming and J lost 1 base, with 7 bases between them. This CDR3 is built from 15 residues. From germline, CDR1 is KGHSH and CDR2 LQKENI.

The chain joins TRBV7-2 to TRBJ1-3; 9 positions match TRBD1. V lost 4 bases to trimming and J lost 7 bases; unmatched junction nucleotides: 8. CDR1 and CDR2 (germline): SGHTA, FQGNSA. The CDR3 totals 15 residues. CDR3 sequence: CASSSGQGKGNTIYF. The CDR3 region has the DNA TGTGCCAGCAGCTCAGGACAGGGGAAGGGGAACACCATATATTTT.

The J gene is TRBJ1-1, the V gene TRBV12-3 or TRBV12-4; TRBD1 matches 8 bases. With V trimmed by 2 bases and J by 10 bases, 6 bases remained unmatched. This CDR3 region has 13 residues. The CDR3 nucleotides are TGTGCCAGCAGTTTATCAGGGGGCCTGGGAGCTTTCTTT. Amino acids: CASSLSGGLGAFF.

This clone was seen more than once but under ten times. The chain combines TRBV5-4 with TRBJ1-1, with D uncertain. V lost 2 bases and J 3 bases, leaving 11 bases between the germline ends. Germline loops: CDR1 SGHNT, CDR2 YYREEE (reference sequence). There are 14 residues in the CDR3. CDR3 DNA: TGTGCCAGCAGCTTATCTCAGGTCTACACTGAAGCTTTCTTT. This gives the protein CASSLSQVYTEAFF.

The V and J genes are TRBV5-1 and TRBJ2-1; 10 nucleotides match TRBD2. The V and J ends lost 3 bases and 5 bases, in that order; junction bases with no gene match: 2. The CDR3 totals 14 residues. CDR1 is SGHRS, CDR2 YFSETQ, per germline. The CDR3 protein is CASSWSGGDNEQFF. For the CDR3, the DNA is TGCGCCAGCAGCTGGAGCGGGGGGGACAATGAGCAGTTCTTC.

The gene calls are TRBV7-6 and TRBJ2-1; weak D call: TRBD1 (5 bases). The CDR3 has 17 residues. The ends were cut back, 1 base at V and 0 bases at J, with 13 bases in the middle. In germline, CDR1 is SGHVS, CDR2 FNYEAQ. CDR3 DNA sequence: TGTGCCAGCAGCTTAGAAGGGGCGGCGTACTCCTACAATGAGCAGTTCTTC. Translating gives CASSLEGAAYSYNEQFF.

This chain uses TRBV29-1 with TRBJ2-5; the D gene is possibly TRBD1 (6 bases). V was cut by 4 bases and J by 4 bases, with 10 bases left in between. The germline V gene encodes CDR1 SQVTM and CDR2 ANQGSEA. This CDR3 is 12 amino acids long. CDR3 residues: CSVGFRGETQYF. The CDR3 DNA follows: TGCAGCGTTGGATTCAGGGGAGAGACCCAGTACTTC. Drawing the rest from reference TRBV29-1 and TRBJ2-5, the complete variable domain is SAVISQKPSRDICQRGTSLTIQCQVDSQVTMMFWYRQQPGQSLTLIATANQGSEATYESGFVIDKFPISRPNLTFSTLTVSNMSPEDSSIYLCSVGFRGETQYFGPGTRLLVL.

This sequence joins TRBV19 and TRBJ2-3, with D hard to call. The CDR3 is 14 amino acids. V lost 5 bases to trimming and J lost 2 bases, with 11 bases between them. In germline, CDR1 is LNHDA, CDR2 SQIVND (reference sequence). CDR3: CASSVILNTDTQYF. For the CDR3, the DNA is TGTGCCAGTAGTGTCATACTCAACACAGATACGCAGTATTTT.

This clone was observed a handful of times. J is TRBJ2-1 and V is TRBV10-3; the D is unclear. Per germline, CDR1 ENHRY and CDR2 SYGVKD. There are 13 residues in the CDR3. The V gene lost 6 bases and the J gene lost 10 bases, with 16 bases spanning the gap. CDR3 nucleotide sequence: TGTGCCATCAGCGGTCTAGTGCTCGACGAGCAGTTCTTC. Protein sequence: CAISGLVLDEQFF.

This clone has a handful of counts. The J gene is TRBJ2-1, the V gene TRBV7-2; TRBD2 aligns across 11 bases. V dropped 5 bases and J dropped 4; count of bases not matched to a gene: 10. In germline, CDR1 is SGHTA, CDR2 FQGNSA. The CDR3 is 17 residues long. CDR3 protein: CASSQASSGGAYNEQFF. The CDR3 region has the DNA TGTGCCAGCAGCCAGGCAAGTAGCGGGGGGGCGTACAATGAGCAGTTCTTC.

The chain uses TRBV5-1 and TRBJ2-7; 8 bases align to TRBD1. The germline gives CDR1 SGHRS, CDR2 YFSETQ. The CDR3 is 13 residues long. V lost 0 bases and J lost 6; bases outside the gene matches: 2. CDR3 sequence reads: CASSLVQGAEQYF. DNA of the CDR3: TGCGCCAGCAGCTTGGTTCAGGGGGCCGAGCAGTACTTC.

The rearrangement links TRBV6-5 to TRBJ2-3; 7 bases are shared with TRBD2. The length of the CDR3 is 16 residues. V was clipped by 2 bases and J by 2 bases; unmatched bases: 7. Germline V CDR1 and CDR2: MNHEY, SVGAGI. The CDR3 protein is CASSYGRGTLTDTQYF. Written as DNA, the CDR3 is TGTGCCAGCAGTTACGGGCGGGGGACCCTCACAGATACGCAGTATTTT.

V usage is TRBV6-1 and J usage is TRBJ1-5; 8 bases match TRBD1. The germline V gene has CDR1 MNHNS and CDR2 SASEGT. The trim removed 1 base at V and 6 bases at J, leaving 8 bases unmatched. The CDR3 length is 16 residues. The CDR3 protein is CASSEEHHRGGQPQHF. CDR3 nucleotide sequence: TGTGCCAGCAGTGAAGAACATCACAGGGGGGGTCAGCCCCAGCATTTT.

This chain uses TRBV6-6 with TRBJ1-5, with unresolved D. CDR3 length: 16 residues. V lost 2 bases to trimming and J lost 3 bases, with 14 bases between them. The germline V gene encodes CDR1 MNHNY and CDR2 SVGAGI (reference sequence). CDR3 nucleotides: TGTGCCAGCAGTTACGACAAAAATCTTGTCAATCAGCCCCAGCATTTT. The encoded protein is CASSYDKNLVNQPQHF.

This clone was detected only once. The gene calls are TRBV2 and TRBJ2-1; TRBD1 agrees at 12 bases. This CDR3 spans 16 amino acids. Trimming removed 6 bases from V and 8 bases from J; junction bases left unmatched: 11. Per the germline V gene, CDR1 is SNHLY and CDR2 is FYNNEI. The CDR3 nucleotides are TGTGCCAGCAGGGCGTTTGGGGACAGGGGGCGTTATGAGCAGTTCTTC. This codes for CASRAFGDRGRYEQFF. Based on the CDR3 plus reference TRBV2 and TRBJ2-1, the full variable domain is EPEVTQTPSHQVTQMGQEVILRCVPISNHLYFYWYRQILGQKVEFLVSFYNNEISEKSEIFDDQFSVERPDGSNFTLKIRSTKLEDSAMYFCASRAFGDRGRYEQFFGPGTRLTVL.

The chain couples TRBV5-4 to TRBJ2-7, with 7 bases identical to TRBD2. Trimming at V came to 2 bases and at J to 4 bases, leaving 6 bases not matched to a gene. This CDR3 is 14 amino acids long. Germline V gene lookup returns CDR1 SGHNT and CDR2 YYREEE (reference sequence). CDR3 coding DNA: TGTGCCAGCAGCTTAGGGCAGGGACTATACGAGCAGTACTTC. As protein: CASSLGQGLYEQYF.

About this clone itself: Other DNA sequences from this sample encode an identical CDR3 as well. The chain recombines TRBV7-9 with TRBJ1-1; weak D call: TRBD1 (5 bases). The germline CDR1 and CDR2 sequences are SEHNR and FQNEAQ (reference sequence). The CDR3 is 15 residues long. V was cut by 1 base and J by 1 base, with 10 bases left in between. The CDR3 DNA is TGTGCCAGCAGCTTAGGGGGCCGGAGGAACACTGAAGCTTTCTTT. Its protein product is CASSLGGRRNTEAFF. Looking up the rest from reference TRBV7-9 and TRBJ1-1 gives the full variable domain: DTGVSQNPRHKITKRGQNVTFRCDPISEHNRLYWYRQTLGQGPEFLTYFQNEAQLEKSRLLSDRFSAERPKGSFSTLEIQRTEQGDSAMYLCASSLGGRRNTEAFFGQGTRLTVV.

The chain couples TRBV21-1 to TRBJ2-1; TRBD2, the table's D call, lacks a check against the DNA. TRBV21-1 is listed as a pseudogene. This CDR3 spans 15 amino acids. The CDR3 nucleotides are TGTGCCAGCAGCAAATGCGGAGGGCCACACAATGAGCAGTTCTTC. Protein sequence: CASSKCGGPHNEQFF.

V usage is TRBV5-1 and J usage is TRBJ2-5; TRBD2 matches at 10 bases. The CDR3 totals 16 residues. Germline CDR1 is SGHRS and CDR2 is YFSETQ. J was trimmed by 6 bases and V by 4 bases; bases with no gene match: 12. This CDR3 reads CASSPPASGSKKTQYF. As DNA, the CDR3 is TGCGCCAGCAGCCCCCCCGCTAGCGGGAGTAAGAAGACCCAGTACTTC. The entire variable domain, with the rest obtained from reference TRBV5-1 and TRBJ2-5, is as follows: KAGVTQTPRYLIKTRGQQVTLSCSPISGHRSVSWYQQTPGQGLQFLFEYFSETQRNKGNFPGRFSGRQFSNSRSEMNVSTLELGDSALYLCASSPPASGSKKTQYFGPGTRLLVL.

V usage is TRBV5-1 and J usage is TRBJ2-2, with 7 bases aligning to TRBD1. The CDR3 has 16 amino acids. With V trimmed by 4 bases and J by 4 bases, 10 bases remained unmatched. Per germline, CDR1 SGHRS and CDR2 YFSETQ. The CDR3 here is CASSPQTGLGTGELFF. CDR3 coding DNA: TGCGCCAGCAGCCCCCAGACAGGGCTGGGCACCGGGGAGCTGTTTTTT.